Following are 19 T cell receptor beta chains from one sample sequenced in a study of spatial heterogeneity in lung cancer. For these TCRs, the target antigens are not known. TCRdb itself ran the 5' RACE reads through MiXCR, one entry per CDR3 protein. The sample has approximately 1,000 distinct CDR3 sequences, 22% seen once; the top ten hold approximately 15%. Noted time point: sample taken at primary tumor resection. Study observations and caveats: Within tumors, counts of expanded alpha and beta TCRs tracked tumor mutation counts.

The sequences come from lung tumor tissue, collected at surgery. These receptors originate from a male donor with early-stage non-small cell lung cancer.

This clonotype ranks as medium-sized (0.01 to 0.1%). J is TRBJ1-6 and V is TRBV2, with D perhaps TRBD1 (5 bases). The length of the CDR3 is 17 residues. Trimming shortened V by 3 bases and J by 1 base, and 13 bases separated the two germline ends. From germline, CDR1 is SNHLY and CDR2 FYNNEI. The CDR3 nucleotides are TGTGCCAGCAGTGAGAAGGGGCGAGTATCCTATAATTCACCCCTCCACTTT. Its protein is CASSEKGRVSYNSPLHF.

By its share, this clonotype is medium-sized (0.01 to 0.1%). This rearrangement joins TRBV11-2 to TRBJ2-7; a weak D match, TRBD1 (5 bases). V dropped 7 bases and J dropped 2 bases, with 18 bases sitting between them. Germline V gene data show CDR1 as SGHAT and CDR2 as FQNNGV. The CDR3 runs 15 residues. CDR3 residues: CASTISRGPTYEQYF. The CDR3 DNA is TGTGCCAGCACCATATCAAGGGGTCCAACCTACGAGCAGTACTTC.

By sample fraction, this clonotype is medium-sized (0.01 to 0.1%). The chain links TRBV12-3 or TRBV12-4 to TRBJ1-1; D gene unclear. Trimming shortened V by 1 base and J by 0 bases, and 3 bases separated the two germline ends. The CDR3 has 13 amino acids. This CDR3 is CASSLGLNTEAFF. In nucleotides, the CDR3 is TGTGCCAGCAGTTTAGGGCTGAACACTGAAGCTTTCTTT.

The gene calls are TRBV29-1 and TRBJ2-7; 9 bases align to TRBD1. V lost 7 bases to trimming and J lost 6 bases; unmatched junction nucleotides: 13. Germline CDR1 and CDR2: SQVTM and ANQGSEA. The CDR3 extends over 14 amino acids. The CDR3 sequence: CSAVDRGTISEQYF. CDR3 bases: TGCAGCGCAGTCGACAGGGGGACTATTAGCGAGCAGTACTTC.

In its sample, this clonotype is large. This CDR3 is CASSLEQLYGYTF. The CDR3 nucleotides are TGCGCCAGCAGCTTGGAACAGCTCTATGGCTACACCTTC. This chain uses TRBV5-1 with TRBJ1-2; D gene ambiguous. Germline lookup yields CDR1 SGHRS and CDR2 YFSETQ. The V and J ends lost 0 bases and 4 bases respectively, with 7 bases between them. The CDR3 spans 13 residues.

This clonotype has more than one count but fewer than ten. The chain uses TRBV7-2 and TRBJ1-1; no reliable D call. The CDR3 sequence is 14 residues long. Germline V lookup: CDR1 SGHTA, CDR2 FQGNSA. With 1 base removed from V and 4 bases from J, the gap between germline ends came to 10 bases. The CDR3 coding sequence is TGTGCCAGCAGCTTAGGAATGGCGGGCACTGAAGCTTTCTTT. Residues: CASSLGMAGTEAFF.

Within the sample, this clonotype is large. The chain uses TRBV27 and TRBJ1-1, with a weak D call TRBD1 (6 bases). The germline V gene has CDR1 MNHEY and CDR2 SMNVEV (reference sequence). Deletions cut 6 bases from V and 6 bases from J, with 14 bases between. The CDR3 length is 13 residues. The CDR3 here is CASRRSGGSEAFF. The CDR3, as DNA: TGTGCCAGCAGAAGAAGCGGGGGCTCTGAAGCTTTCTTT.

Only a few counts were recorded for this clonotype. V usage is TRBV7-3 and J usage is TRBJ2-2, with 10 bases identical to TRBD2. Germline CDR1 reads SGHTA; CDR2 reads FQGTGA. With 5 bases clipped from V and 4 bases from J, the junction kept 10 bases outside the gene matches. This CDR3 is 17 amino acids long. The CDR3 region has the DNA TGTGCCAGCAGCCAATCCCTAGCGGGAGTCGCCACCGGGGAGCTGTTTTTT. It encodes CASSQSLAGVATGELFF.

This clonotype rates as medium-sized. This chain's CDR3 is CASRLDRGNQPQHF. The DNA for the CDR3 is TGTGCCAGCAGACTGGACAGGGGCAATCAGCCCCAGCATTTT. The chain has TRBV12-3 or TRBV12-4 and TRBJ1-5; 8 nucleotides align to TRBD1. With 6 bases clipped from V and 2 bases from J, the junction kept 3 bases outside the gene matches. The CDR3 totals 14 residues.

In this sample, this clonotype turned up a few times. DNA for the CDR3: TGTGCCAGCAGCTCCGGTATTAGCAATCAGCCCCAGCATTTT. This sequence encodes CASSSGISNQPQHF. This chain links TRBV5-6 with TRBJ1-5; D is unresolved. CDR3 length equals 14 residues. CDR1 and CDR2 (germline): SGHDT, YYEEEE. Trimming cost V 3 bases and J 0 bases, with 7 bases left between them.

Sample share makes this clonotype medium-sized (0.01 to 0.1%). The chain carries TRBV18 and TRBJ2-1; a weak D match, TRBD2 (6 bases). Between the trimmed V and J ends, which lost 3 bases and 0 bases, there was a span of 21 bases. Germline V CDR1 and CDR2: KGHSH, LQKENI. The CDR3 sequence is 19 residues long. CDR3 region: CASSPPQLGGSRSYNEQFF. In DNA form, the CDR3 reads TGTGCCAGCTCACCGCCCCAGCTCGGAGGGTCACGCTCCTACAATGAGCAGTTCTTC.

This clonotype is large. The chain's CDR3 is CASSTPTGPGTDTQYF. The CDR3, as DNA: TGTGCCAGCAGCACCCCGACAGGGCCGGGGACAGATACGCAGTATTTT. This chain links TRBV7-3 with TRBJ2-3, with 7 bases fitting TRBD1. This CDR3 is built from 16 residues. The junction had 11 bases not matched to a gene; V was cut back by 5 bases and J by 3 bases. The germline CDR1 and CDR2 sequences are SGHTA and FQGTGA.

The sample holds a few counts of this clonotype. The CDR3 region is CSVEESSDTQYF. The CDR3 nucleotides read TGCAGCGTTGAAGAGTCGTCAGATACGCAGTATTTT. The chain recombines TRBV29-1 with TRBJ2-3, with no clear D. The V end was cut by 0 bases, the J end by 4 bases, with 5 bases between. Germline lookup yields CDR1 SQVTM and CDR2 ANQGSEA. The CDR3 is 12 amino acids.

This clonotype was found a few times. This chain connects TRBV19 to TRBJ2-2, with 7 bases matching TRBD2. The CDR3 runs to 15 residues. The ends lost 5 bases at V and 4 bases at J; junction bases unmatched: 7. Germline V lookup: CDR1 LNHDA, CDR2 SQIVND (reference sequence). The CDR3 region has the DNA TGTGCCAGTAGTCCACGGACTAGAGTCACCGGGGAGCTGTTTTTT. This sequence encodes CASSPRTRVTGELFF.

This clonotype is judged large. The rearrangement joins TRBV23-1 to TRBJ1-5; 8 bases fit TRBD1. TRBV23-1 is an open reading frame, and its role is uncertain. The CDR3 is 17 residues long. J lost 5 bases, V lost 4 bases, and 13 bases had no gene match. The CDR3 nucleotides are TGCGCCAGCAGTCCTGCGAAGGCGGACAGGGTTGATCAGCCCCAGCATTTT. Its translation is CASSPAKADRVDQPQHF.

The genes are TRBV27 and TRBJ1-6; TRBD1 aligns across 7 bases. Germline V gene lookup returns CDR1 MNHEY and CDR2 SMNVEV (reference sequence). V gave up 3 bases and J gave up 6 bases; unmatched junction bases: 2. The CDR3 contains 14 residues. CDR3 DNA: TGTGCCAGCAGTTTCCCAGGGGGTAATTCACCCCTCCACTTT. Protein sequence: CASSFPGGNSPLHF.

By sample fraction, this clonotype is medium-sized. The rearrangement joins TRBV7-3 to TRBJ1-6; unclear D gene. The V gene lost 2 bases and the J gene lost 6 bases, with 8 bases spanning the gap. Germline CDR1 is SGHTA and CDR2 is FQGTGA. The CDR3 has 14 amino acids. The CDR3 loop is CASSLLGSNSPLHF. CDR3 nucleotides: TGTGCCAGCAGCTTACTAGGGAGTAATTCACCCCTCCACTTT.

The rearrangement uses TRBV7-9 and TRBJ2-4; D is undetermined. This CDR3 region has 14 residues. V lost 1 base to trimming and J lost 0 bases, with 4 bases between them. Germline V lookup: CDR1 SEHNR, CDR2 FQNEAQ (reference sequence). The CDR3 is CASSLDIAKNIQYF. The DNA for the CDR3 is TGTGCCAGCAGCTTAGACATAGCCAAAAACATTCAGTACTTC.

This clonotype is deemed large. The chain joins TRBV7-6 to TRBJ2-7; unclear D gene. Trimming took off 1 base at V and 3 bases at J, with 7 bases between the two ends. The CDR3 has 13 amino acids. From germline, CDR1 is SGHVS and CDR2 FNYEAQ. CDR3 region: CASSLGPNYEQYF. The CDR3, as DNA: TGTGCCAGCAGCTTAGGCCCCAACTACGAGCAGTACTTC.